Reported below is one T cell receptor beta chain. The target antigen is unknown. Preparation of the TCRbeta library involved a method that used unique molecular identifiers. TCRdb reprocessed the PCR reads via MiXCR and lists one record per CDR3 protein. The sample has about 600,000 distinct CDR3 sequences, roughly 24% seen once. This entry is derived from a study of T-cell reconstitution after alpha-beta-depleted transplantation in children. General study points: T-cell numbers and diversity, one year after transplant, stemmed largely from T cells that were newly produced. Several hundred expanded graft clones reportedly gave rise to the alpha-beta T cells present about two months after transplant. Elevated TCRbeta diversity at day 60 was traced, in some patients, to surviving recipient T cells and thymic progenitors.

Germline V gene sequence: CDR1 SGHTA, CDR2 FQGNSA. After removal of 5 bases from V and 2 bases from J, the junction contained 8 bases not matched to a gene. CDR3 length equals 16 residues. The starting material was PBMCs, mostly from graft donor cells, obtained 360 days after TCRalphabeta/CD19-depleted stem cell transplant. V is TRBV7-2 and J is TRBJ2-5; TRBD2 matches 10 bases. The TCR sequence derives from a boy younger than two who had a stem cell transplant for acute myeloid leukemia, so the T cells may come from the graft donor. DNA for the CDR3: TGTGCCAGCAGCCAAAGTGGACTAGCGGCTCAAGAGACCCAGTACTTC. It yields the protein CASSQSGLAAQETQYF.